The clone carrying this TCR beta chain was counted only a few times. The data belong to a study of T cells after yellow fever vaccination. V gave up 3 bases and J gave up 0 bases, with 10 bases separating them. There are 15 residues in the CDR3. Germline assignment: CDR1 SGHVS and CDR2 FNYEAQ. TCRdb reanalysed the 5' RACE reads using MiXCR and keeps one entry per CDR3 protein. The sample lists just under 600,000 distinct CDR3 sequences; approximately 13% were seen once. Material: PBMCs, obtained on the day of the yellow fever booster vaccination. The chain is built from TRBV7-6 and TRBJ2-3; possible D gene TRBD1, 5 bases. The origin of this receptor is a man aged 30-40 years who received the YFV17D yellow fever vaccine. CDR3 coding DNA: TGTGCCAGCAGCTTGGGGCGAGTTAGCACAGATACGCAGTATTTT. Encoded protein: CASSLGRVSTDTQYF.